This is a list of T cell receptor beta chains from one sample in a study of blood T cell repertoires in COVID-19. Produced via immunoSEQ multiplex PCR; TCRdb's table is partial and in-frame only. The data contain some 290,000 clones, roughly 90% of them singletons. Sequenced sample: peripheral blood. Every receptor here comes from a woman in her thirties with COVID-19, enrolled during active disease. CDR3s include the opening cysteine and the closing phenylalanine or tryptophan. D genes are given only for firm matches. Clone size is given for some rows only: seen once, a few or many times, or a class if the clone is expanded.

clone size | J gene | V gene | D gene | CDR3 DNA | CDR3 protein
NA | TRBJ2-3 | TRBV11-2 | NA | TGTGCCAGCAGCCGGCTGCAGGCCAGGGATACGCAGTATTTT | CASSRLQARDTQYF
NA | TRBJ1-3 | TRBV7-9 | NA | TGTGCCAGCAGCCGGGAGGATGGGGCTGGAAACACCATATATTTT | CASSREDGAGNTIYF
NA | TRBJ2-7 | TRBV7-9 | NA | TGTGCCAGCAGCTCCCGAAAAACTTCCGACGAGCAGTACTTC | CASSSRKTSDEQYF
NA | TRBJ2-2 | TRBV6-5 | NA | TGTGCCAGCAGCCGCGGGACGCTGGGCGGGGAGCTGTTTTTT | CASSRGTLGGELFF
NA | TRBJ1-2 | TRBV28 | NA | TGTGCCAGCACCCCGGGAGGGGCGACTCTTCTCTATGGCTACACCTTC | CASTPGGATLLYGYTF
NA | TRBJ2-7 | TRBV5-1 | TRBD2 | TGCGCCAGCAGCTGGGGACTAGCGGGAATTTACGAGCAGTACTTC | CASSWGLAGIYEQYF
NA | TRBJ1-6 | TRBV7-9 | NA | TGTGCCAGCAGCTTTTCCGGGGTGGATTCACCCCTCCACTTT | CASSFSGVDSPLHF
few | TRBJ1-6 | TRBV6-2/TRBV6-3 | NA | TGTGCCAGCAGTCGTACAGTATCGGCACCCCTCCACTTT | CASSRTVSAPLHF
few | TRBJ2-7 | TRBV10-3 | TRBD2 | TGTGCCATCAGTGGGGGGAGGGCCGAGCAGTACTTC | CAISGGRAEQYF
NA | TRBJ2-1 | TRBV19 | TRBD1 | TGTGCCAGTAGTAGCCCGGGACAGTCCTTTTCCTCCTACAATGAGCAGTTCTTC | CASSSPGQSFSSYNEQFF
NA | TRBJ2-1 | TRBV6-6 | NA | TGTGCCAGCAGTCGAGGGCTCTTTGGGTCCTACAATGAGCAGTTCTTC | CASSRGLFGSYNEQFF
NA | TRBJ2-3 | TRBV7-2 | TRBD2 | TGTGCCAGCAGCTTTGGGACTAGCGGGAGATTCACAGATACGCAGTATTTT | CASSFGTSGRFTDTQYF
NA | TRBJ1-2 | TRBV30 | NA | TGTGCCTGGAGTGGGGGGCATAACTATGGCTACACCTTC | CAWSGGHNYGYTF
NA | TRBJ2-2 | TRBV11-2 | NA | TGTGCCAGCAGCTTAGGGACGGGGTTGAACACCGGGGAGCTGTTTTTT | CASSLGTGLNTGELFF
NA | TRBJ2-5 | TRBV2 | NA | TGTGCCAGCAGTACTGGGGAGATCCGGGAGACCCAGTACTTC | CASSTGEIRETQYF
NA | TRBJ2-7 | TRBV4-2 | NA | TGTGCCAGCAGCCACTCTAGGGACTCCGAGCAGTACTTC | CASSHSRDSEQYF
NA | TRBJ2-1 | TRBV14 | TRBD1 | TGTGCCAGCAGCCATCGAACTCCGGGACAGGGGCGTATTGAGCAGTTCTTC | CASSHRTPGQGRIEQFF
NA | TRBJ2-2 | TRBV6-5 | NA | TGTGCCATCCGCCGCGGAGGGCCGGGGACCGGGGAGCTGTTTTTT | CAIRRGGPGTGELFF
NA | TRBJ2-1 | TRBV12-5 | TRBD1 | TGTGCTAGTGGGACGGGACAGGGGTTTTACAATGAGCAGTTCTTC | CASGTGQGFYNEQFF
NA | TRBJ1-1 | TRBV4-3 | NA | TGCGCCAGCAGCCAAGTAGGAGGGGCACAAGCTTTCTTT | CASSQVGGAQAFF
NA | TRBJ1-4 | TRBV4-1 | TRBD1 | TGCGCCAGCAGAAAGACAGGGGCAACTAATGAAAAACTGTTTTTT | CASRKTGATNEKLFF
NA | TRBJ2-3 | TRBV5-1 | TRBD2 | TGCGCCAGCAGCGAGGGTAGCGGGAGCACAGATACGCAGTATTTT | CASSEGSGSTDTQYF
NA | TRBJ2-7 | TRBV10-3 | NA | TGTGCCATCAGTGATACATACGAGCAGTACTTC | CAISDTYEQYF
NA | TRBJ2-1 | TRBV9 | TRBD2 | TGTGCCAGCAGCGTAGATGATCGGACTAGCAGCCGACATGAGCAGTTCTTC | CASSVDDRTSSRHEQFF
NA | TRBJ2-7 | TRBV6-1 | NA | TGTGCCAGCAGTGATTTGGACATAGGAGCGTACGAGCAGTACTTC | CASSDLDIGAYEQYF
once | TRBJ2-5 | TRBV14 | NA | TGTGCCAGCAGCCGACAGCTCCAAGAGACCCAGTACTTC | CASSRQLQETQYF
NA | TRBJ2-7 | TRBV5-1 | TRBD2 | TGCGCCAGCACTCCCAGGGGGAGACTAGCGGGAGGTAGTGAGCAGTACTTC | CASTPRGRLAGGSEQYF
NA | TRBJ2-1 | TRBV5-1 | NA | TGCGCCAGCAGCTTGGCCAGGGACGGGGGAGGAGGCAATGAGCAGTTCTTC | CASSLARDGGGGNEQFF
NA | TRBJ2-5 | TRBV19 | TRBD2 | TGTGCCAGTAGTCCAAGCGGGAGAGGGGAGACCCAGTACTTC | CASSPSGRGETQYF
few | TRBJ2-3 | TRBV7-7 | TRBD2 | TGTGCTAGCAGCCCCGGACTAGCGGGAGATGGAGATACGCAGTATTTT | CASSPGLAGDGDTQYF
NA | TRBJ2-5 | TRBV9 | TRBD1 | TGTGCCAGCAGCGGTAGGGACAGACAAGAGACCCAGTACTTC | CASSGRDRQETQYF
NA | TRBJ2-7 | TRBV4-1 | TRBD1 | TGCGCCAGCAGCCAAAACCCCCGACAGGGTAGATACGAGCAGTACTTC | CASSQNPRQGRYEQYF
NA | TRBJ1-5 | TRBV11-2 | NA | TGTGCCAGCAGCTTAGATTGGCAGCCTCCGGGTCAGCCCCAGCATTTT | CASSLDWQPPGQPQHF
NA | TRBJ2-5 | TRBV5-6 | TRBD1 | TGTGCCAGCAGCCCCGGGACAGGGAGTCGAGAGACCCAGTACTTC | CASSPGTGSRETQYF
NA | TRBJ2-3 | TRBV29-1 | NA | TGCAGCCTTAAAGTAGCCGGAGATACGCAGTATTTT | CSLKVAGDTQYF
NA | TRBJ1-5 | TRBV7-2 | TRBD1 | TGTGCCAGCAGCGCCTACGGGACAGGGAGGGGTCAGCCCCAGCATTTT | CASSAYGTGRGQPQHF
NA | TRBJ2-1 | TRBV24-1 | TRBD2 | TGTGCCACCAGTGACCGGACTAGCGGGGGATACAATGAGCAGTTCTTC | CATSDRTSGGYNEQFF
NA | TRBJ1-4 | TRBV28 | NA | TGTGCCAGCAGTGGGGGGGGGATTAATGAAAAACTGTTTTTT | CASSGGGINEKLFF
NA | TRBJ1-4 | TRBV6-5 | NA | TGTGCCAGCAGTAGGTACAGGGAAGTGGATGAAAAACTGTTTTTT | CASSRYREVDEKLFF
NA | TRBJ1-2 | TRBV5-1 | NA | TGCGCCAGCAGCTTGCCTACAGGGATTGATGGCTACACCTTC | CASSLPTGIDGYTF
NA | TRBJ1-3 | TRBV30 | TRBD1 | TGTGCCTGGAGTCGTGACAGGGCCTTTTCTGGAAACACCATATATTTT | CAWSRDRAFSGNTIYF
NA | TRBJ2-1 | TRBV24-1 | TRBD2 | TGTGCCACCAGTGATTTGCGCGGGGGGGCAGGGCCTGAGCAGTTCTTC | CATSDLRGGAGPEQFF
NA | TRBJ2-7 | TRBV5-1 | NA | TGCGCCAGCAGCTTGGCCCCGCGGGGTTCCCCCTACGAGCAGTACTTC | CASSLAPRGSPYEQYF
NA | TRBJ1-2 | TRBV6-5 | TRBD1 | TGTGCCAGCACCCTGGGGGCAGGGGGCTATGGCTACACCTTC | CASTLGAGGYGYTF
once | TRBJ2-1 | TRBV3-1/TRBV3-2 | TRBD2 | TGTGCCAGCAGCCGAACTAGCGGAAGCTCCTACAATGAGCAGTTCTTC | CASSRTSGSSYNEQFF
NA | TRBJ2-3 | TRBV9 | NA | TGTGCCAGCACCGGCGGGCGGAACACAGATACGCAGTATTTT | CASTGGRNTDTQYF
NA | TRBJ2-1 | TRBV4-2 | NA | TGTGCCAGCAGCCAAGGGGGGCAGACAGCCTGGAATGAGCAGTTCTTC | CASSQGGQTAWNEQFF
NA | TRBJ2-1 | TRBV10-3 | NA | TGTGCCATCAGTGACTCCTCCACTCGGTCGCAGTTCTTC | CAISDSSTRSQFF
NA | TRBJ1-4 | TRBV4-1 | NA | TGCGCCAGCAGCCCATCCGCGGACATCCGTGAAAAACTGTTTTTT | CASSPSADIREKLFF
NA | TRBJ2-1 | TRBV27 | NA | TGTGCCAGCAGCTCAGAGGGAGGTCATGAGCAGTTCTTC | CASSSEGGHEQFF
NA | TRBJ2-2 | TRBV6-5 | NA | TGTGCCAGCACCGGGACAATAACCGGGGAGCTGTTTTTT | CASTGTITGELFF
once | TRBJ1-2 | TRBV7-3 | NA | TGTGCCAGCAGCTTATATCGCGGCTATGGCTACACCTTC | CASSLYRGYGYTF
NA | TRBJ2-7 | TRBV4-1 | NA | TGCGCCAGCAGCCAAGGCCCGGACAGCAGCTACGAGCAGTACTTC | CASSQGPDSSYEQYF
NA | TRBJ2-7 | TRBV30 | NA | TGTGCCTGGAGTACGGGGTGGAACGAGCAGTACTTC | CAWSTGWNEQYF
few | TRBJ1-6 | TRBV6-5 | NA | TGTGCCAGCAGCCGGCGGGGGTCACCCCTCCACTTT | CASSRRGSPLHF
NA | TRBJ1-5 | TRBV20-1 | NA | TGCAGTGCTAGTATAGGGAGCACGAATCAGCCCCAGCATTTT | CSASIGSTNQPQHF